A selection of T cell receptor beta chains follows, all from one sample in a study of cytomegalovirus exposure and HLA in healthy donors. Assay used: immunoSEQ multiplex PCR; TCRdb lists only in-frame clones, some missing. There are around 190,000 clones in the sample; 81% occur only once, and around 1.9% lies in the top ten. The source material was PBMCs. All receptors derive from a man aged 18 to 29 in good health and CMV-seronegative. Each CDR3 is given with its conserved first and last residue. Each record gives: CDR3 DNA, CDR3 protein, clone size, V gene, CDR3 length, D gene, J gene. The D gene is left open where the match is weak. The listing skips clone size in some rows; elsewhere it reads once, few, many or a size class.

CDR3 DNA: TGCGCCAGCAGCTTGGTTAAGGGGACACTAGCCAAAAACATTCAGTACTTC
CDR3 protein: CASSLVKGTLAKNIQYF
clone size: few
V gene: TRBV5-1
CDR3 length: 17
D gene: NA
J gene: TRBJ2-4

CDR3 DNA: TGTGCCAGCAGATTGGGGGGGGGCAGGACCGGGGAGCTGTTTTTT
CDR3 protein: CASRLGGGRTGELFF
clone size: NA
V gene: TRBV28
CDR3 length: 15
D gene: NA
J gene: TRBJ2-2

CDR3 DNA: TGTGCCAGCAGCGCCAGGGGGATGGACTACACCTTC
CDR3 protein: CASSARGMDYTF
clone size: NA
V gene: TRBV9
CDR3 length: 12
D gene: TRBD1
J gene: TRBJ1-2

CDR3 DNA: TGTGCCAGTAGTGGGACCAGGAGCGGGGGGCCCTACGAGCAGTACTTC
CDR3 protein: CASSGTRSGGPYEQYF
clone size: NA
V gene: TRBV19
CDR3 length: 16
D gene: TRBD2
J gene: TRBJ2-7

CDR3 DNA: TGTGCCAGCAGCCAAGCGGGCGGGGAACATACGCAGTATTTT
CDR3 protein: CASSQAGGEHTQYF
clone size: NA
V gene: TRBV14
CDR3 length: 14
D gene: NA
J gene: TRBJ2-3

CDR3 DNA: TGCGCCAGCAGCCGTAGGAACACTGAAGCTTTCTTT
CDR3 protein: CASSRRNTEAFF
clone size: few
V gene: TRBV4-3
CDR3 length: 12
D gene: NA
J gene: TRBJ1-1

CDR3 DNA: TGTGCCAGCAGCCAACAAGGACAGGGGGCGCGATCACCCCTCCACTTT
CDR3 protein: CASSQQGQGARSPLHF
clone size: NA
V gene: TRBV4-2
CDR3 length: 16
D gene: TRBD1
J gene: TRBJ1-6

CDR3 DNA: TGTGCCAGCAGCTTAGGGTCGGGACAGACCTCCTACGAGCAGTACTTC
CDR3 protein: CASSLGSGQTSYEQYF
clone size: NA
V gene: TRBV7-8
CDR3 length: 16
D gene: TRBD1
J gene: TRBJ2-7

CDR3 DNA: TGTGCCAGCAGTGACGTGGGGCGCGACTATGGCTACACCTTC
CDR3 protein: CASSDVGRDYGYTF
clone size: NA
V gene: TRBV6-1
CDR3 length: 14
D gene: NA
J gene: TRBJ1-2

CDR3 DNA: TGTGCCAGTAGTATATCTTTCTACAATGAGCAGTTCTTC
CDR3 protein: CASSISFYNEQFF
clone size: NA
V gene: TRBV19
CDR3 length: 13
D gene: NA
J gene: TRBJ2-1

CDR3 DNA: TGCGCCAGCAGCCAAGATGGTTCGTGGCGGGGGGGCCCTGGGGCCAACGTCCTGACTTTC
CDR3 protein: CASSQDGSWRGGPGANVLTF
clone size: NA
V gene: TRBV4-3
CDR3 length: 20
D gene: TRBD2
J gene: TRBJ2-6

CDR3 DNA: TGTGCCAGCAGTTACAGGGGCGGTAATTCACCCCTCCACTTT
CDR3 protein: CASSYRGGNSPLHF
clone size: NA
V gene: TRBV6-5
CDR3 length: 14
D gene: NA
J gene: TRBJ1-6

CDR3 DNA: TGCGCCAGCAGCCAAGATGCTCTCCGGGGGGGCATTGAAAAACTGTTTTTT
CDR3 protein: CASSQDALRGGIEKLFF
clone size: NA
V gene: TRBV4-3
CDR3 length: 17
D gene: NA
J gene: TRBJ1-4

CDR3 DNA: TGTGCCAGCAGAGGGTTGGGGGGGCTGGACACTGAAGCTTTCTTT
CDR3 protein: CASRGLGGLDTEAFF
clone size: NA
V gene: TRBV2
CDR3 length: 15
D gene: NA
J gene: TRBJ1-1

CDR3 DNA: TGTGCCAGCAGCCCCGGGACAGGGGATCGTGGCTACACCTTC
CDR3 protein: CASSPGTGDRGYTF
clone size: once
V gene: TRBV7-2
CDR3 length: 14
D gene: TRBD1
J gene: TRBJ1-2

CDR3 DNA: TGTGCCTGGAGTGGAGGGAGAAGAACCGGGGAGCTGTTTTTT
CDR3 protein: CAWSGGRRTGELFF
clone size: NA
V gene: TRBV30
CDR3 length: 14
D gene: NA
J gene: TRBJ2-2

CDR3 DNA: TGCAGCGTTGATGTCGGGGGAGGGACCCAGTACTTC
CDR3 protein: CSVDVGGGTQYF
clone size: NA
V gene: TRBV29-1
CDR3 length: 12
D gene: NA
J gene: TRBJ2-5

CDR3 DNA: TGTGCCACACGGGGAAAAGGCACAGATACGCAGTATTTT
CDR3 protein: CATRGKGTDTQYF
clone size: NA
V gene: TRBV5-4
CDR3 length: 13
D gene: NA
J gene: TRBJ2-3

CDR3 DNA: TGTGCCAGCAGCAGGGACAGGTTTGGCTACACCTTC
CDR3 protein: CASSRDRFGYTF
clone size: NA
V gene: TRBV11-2
CDR3 length: 12
D gene: TRBD1
J gene: TRBJ1-2

CDR3 DNA: TGTGCCAGCAGCTTAGGGGACAGCCATAATCAGCCCCAGCATTTT
CDR3 protein: CASSLGDSHNQPQHF
clone size: NA
V gene: TRBV11-2
CDR3 length: 15
D gene: TRBD1
J gene: TRBJ1-5

CDR3 DNA: TGTGCCAGCAGTCGACAGGGGTCTGAAGCTTTCTTT
CDR3 protein: CASSRQGSEAFF
clone size: NA
V gene: TRBV2
CDR3 length: 12
D gene: TRBD1
J gene: TRBJ1-1

CDR3 DNA: TGCGCCAGCACCACCGGGACTAGCGGGGGGGCCCACGAGACCCAGTACTTC
CDR3 protein: CASTTGTSGGAHETQYF
clone size: NA
V gene: TRBV5-1
CDR3 length: 17
D gene: TRBD2
J gene: TRBJ2-5

CDR3 DNA: TGTGCCAGCAGTAAAGGGGACAGGGTTACGGATGAGCAGTTCTTC
CDR3 protein: CASSKGDRVTDEQFF
clone size: NA
V gene: TRBV9
CDR3 length: 15
D gene: TRBD1
J gene: TRBJ2-1

CDR3 DNA: TGCGCCAGCACTCAAGAGAGCAAGGGGTATGGCTACACCTTC
CDR3 protein: CASTQESKGYGYTF
clone size: NA
V gene: TRBV5-1
CDR3 length: 14
D gene: NA
J gene: TRBJ1-2

CDR3 DNA: TGTGCCAGCAGCTTGGGGATGACAGGGAACACTGAAGCTTTCTTT
CDR3 protein: CASSLGMTGNTEAFF
clone size: NA
V gene: TRBV5-5
CDR3 length: 15
D gene: NA
J gene: TRBJ1-1

CDR3 DNA: TGCGCCAGCAGCCAAGACGGGGCGGGAGTCTACAATGAGCAGTTCTTC
CDR3 protein: CASSQDGAGVYNEQFF
clone size: NA
V gene: TRBV4-3
CDR3 length: 16
D gene: TRBD2
J gene: TRBJ2-1

CDR3 DNA: TGTGCCAGCAGTTTATTACAGGGGACAGATACGCAGTATTTT
CDR3 protein: CASSLLQGTDTQYF
clone size: NA
V gene: TRBV28
CDR3 length: 14
D gene: TRBD1
J gene: TRBJ2-3

CDR3 DNA: TGTGCCAGCAGCTCCGGTTGGGGGGCTGAAGCTTTCTTT
CDR3 protein: CASSSGWGAEAFF
clone size: NA
V gene: TRBV7-6
CDR3 length: 13
D gene: NA
J gene: TRBJ1-1

CDR3 DNA: TGTGCCAGCAGCAGAAGGGGAGGGCCGTACACAGATACGCAGTATTTT
CDR3 protein: CASSRRGGPYTDTQYF
clone size: NA
V gene: TRBV11-2
CDR3 length: 16
D gene: TRBD2
J gene: TRBJ2-3

CDR3 DNA: TGTGCCTGGAGGCCACACGTACAGGGGGCGCGGACTGAAGCTTTCTTT
CDR3 protein: CAWRPHVQGARTEAFF
clone size: NA
V gene: TRBV30
CDR3 length: 16
D gene: TRBD1
J gene: TRBJ1-1

CDR3 DNA: TGTGCCAGCAGACGGGACAGGGGGGATCAAGAGACCCAGTACTTC
CDR3 protein: CASRRDRGDQETQYF
clone size: NA
V gene: TRBV6-6
CDR3 length: 15
D gene: TRBD1
J gene: TRBJ2-5

CDR3 DNA: TGTGCCAGCAGCTTGAGGACAGGGGGCGTCGCGGAGCTGTTTTTT
CDR3 protein: CASSLRTGGVAELFF
clone size: NA
V gene: TRBV7-2
CDR3 length: 15
D gene: TRBD1
J gene: TRBJ2-2

CDR3 DNA: TGTGCCATCGGCCGGACTAGCACTACAGATACGCAGTATTTT
CDR3 protein: CAIGRTSTTDTQYF
clone size: NA
V gene: TRBV10-3
CDR3 length: 14
D gene: TRBD2
J gene: TRBJ2-3

CDR3 DNA: TGTGCCAGCAGTTGGCGACAGGGAAATCAGCCCCAGCATTTT
CDR3 protein: CASSWRQGNQPQHF
clone size: few
V gene: TRBV2
CDR3 length: 14
D gene: TRBD1
J gene: TRBJ1-5

CDR3 DNA: TGTGCCAGAAGTTGGGACCGGACTAGCGGGGGGAGACAAGAGACCCAGTACTTC
CDR3 protein: CARSWDRTSGGRQETQYF
clone size: NA
V gene: TRBV5-3
CDR3 length: 18
D gene: TRBD2
J gene: TRBJ2-5